This is a list of T cell receptor beta chains from one sample in a study of blood T cell repertoires in COVID-19. Produced via immunoSEQ multiplex PCR; TCRdb's table is partial and in-frame only. The sample shows under 75,000 clones, 75% to 90% of them seen only once. Sample: peripheral blood. Source of these receptors: a man in his 70s who had recovered from COVID-19. CDR3s include the opening cysteine and the closing phenylalanine or tryptophan. The order of the fields is D gene, J gene, clone size, V gene, CDR3 protein, CDR3 DNA. The D gene is left open where the match is weak. Rows give clone size only sometimes, using once, few, many, or a class for an expanded clone.

>TRBD1|TRBJ1-3|-|TRBV11-3
CASKGTDGNTIYF
TGTGCCAGCAAAGGGACAGATGGAAACACCATATATTTT
>-|TRBJ2-2|-|TRBV7-2
CASSLEFRRGSRELFF
TGTGCCAGCAGCTTAGAATTTCGGCGGGGTTCCAGGGAGCTGTTTTTT
>TRBD2|TRBJ2-1|-|TRBV28
CASRVAGGDHNEQFF
TGTGCCAGCAGGGTAGCGGGAGGGGATCACAATGAGCAGTTCTTC
>TRBD1|TRBJ1-2|-|TRBV20-1
CSASRGDRFYGYTF
TGCAGTGCTAGTAGGGGGGACAGGTTTTATGGCTACACCTTC
>TRBD1|TRBJ1-1|-|TRBV7-2
CASRYRGYTEAFF
TGTGCCAGCAGGTACAGGGGCTACACTGAAGCTTTCTTT
>TRBD1|TRBJ2-5|-|TRBV27
CASSISTGQETQYF
TGTGCCAGCAGTATCTCGACAGGGCAAGAGACCCAGTACTTC
>TRBD1|TRBJ1-2|few|TRBV5-1
CASSLTGVGYTF
TGCGCCAGCAGCTTGACAGGGGTTGGCTACACCTTC
>TRBD2|TRBJ2-3|-|TRBV7-9
CASSLSAGSSTDTQYF
TGTGCCAGCAGCTTATCAGCGGGGAGCAGCACAGATACGCAGTATTTT
>TRBD1|TRBJ1-1|-|TRBV5-4
CASSRTGARNTEAFF
TGTGCCAGCAGCCGGACAGGGGCTCGGAACACTGAAGCTTTCTTT
>-|TRBJ1-6|-|TRBV11-3
CASSSATVSEDSPLHF
TGTGCCAGCAGCTCCGCGACAGTGAGTGAAGATTCACCCCTCCACTTT
>TRBD1|TRBJ2-3|-|TRBV5-1
CASGISTGPNRTDTQYF
TGCGCCAGCGGAATATCGACAGGGCCAAACCGCACAGATACGCAGTATTTT
>TRBD2|TRBJ2-1|few|TRBV6-2/TRBV6-3
CASSGLAGALVEQFF
TGTGCCAGCAGCGGACTAGCGGGTGCCCTAGTTGAGCAGTTCTTC
>-|TRBJ1-5|-|TRBV18
CASSPSDQPQHF
TGTGCCAGCTCACCATCGGATCAGCCCCAGCATTTT
>TRBD1|TRBJ1-4|-|TRBV7-2
CASSKGQANEKLFF
TGTGCCAGCAGCAAGGGACAGGCAAATGAAAAACTGTTTTTT